The 30 T cell receptor beta chains listed next were all sequenced from one sample in a study of a mutant IDH1 vaccine in newly diagnosed glioma. These receptors' antigens are unknown. Stated time point: week 23, last vaccination. Every single dose of the vaccine, 300 ug of mutant IDH1 20-mer peptide, came with topical imiquimod. Assay: immunoSEQ multiplex PCR; the TCRdb copy retains only in-frame clones and omits some. The table includes about 72,000 clones, roughly 84% detected once. The sequencing here drew on PBMCs, taken from a glioma patient whose treatment included an IDH1 peptide vaccine. These receptors were obtained from a young man with glioma.

Only one count was recorded for this clone. This chain uses TRBV25-1 with TRBJ2-2; the match to TRBD1 covers 8 bases. This CDR3 spans 16 amino acids. Germline trimming cut 3 bases from V and 5 bases from J; bases unmatched to any gene: 8. The V gene's germline CDR1 is MGHDK and CDR2 SYGVNS. This chain's CDR3 is CASSEFGQGATGELFF. In DNA, the CDR3 is TGTGCCAGCAGTGAGTTCGGACAGGGTGCGACCGGGGAGCTGTTTTTT.

V usage is TRBV29-1 and J usage is TRBJ2-1; D not certain. Trimming took 4 bases from V and 7 from J, leaving 14 bases between them. The germline CDR1 and CDR2 sequences are SQVTM and ANQGSEA. The CDR3 has 13 amino acids. The CDR3 DNA is TGCAGCGTTGCTCGGCCAGTATCGAATGAGCAGTTCTTC. It specifies CSVARPVSNEQFF.

In its sample, this clone ranks as medium-sized (0.01 to 0.1%). The chain has TRBV7-9 and TRBJ1-1; D may be TRBD1 (5 bases). The V end was cut by 1 base, the J end by 0 bases, with 9 bases between. Looked up from germline, CDR1 is SEHNR and CDR2 is FQNEAQ (reference sequence). CDR3 length equals 15 residues. CDR3 in amino acids: CASSLGTGLNTEAFF. CDR3 sequence (DNA): TGTGCCAGCAGCTTAGGTACAGGTTTGAACACTGAAGCTTTCTTT.

The chain is built from TRBV18 and TRBJ2-5, with 7 nucleotides matching TRBD2. V was clipped by 6 bases and J by 5 bases; unmatched bases: 6. This CDR3 region has 13 residues. Per germline, CDR1 KGHSH and CDR2 LQKENI. The CDR3 loop reads CASSAGVGETQYF. In DNA, the CDR3 is TGTGCCAGCTCGGCGGGAGTAGGGGAGACCCAGTACTTC.

The chain uses TRBV6-1 and TRBJ1-5, with D possibly matching TRBD1 (6 bases). Germline lookup yields CDR1 MNHNS and CDR2 SASEGT. V lost 4 bases to trimming and J lost 7 bases, with 17 bases between them. The CDR3 consists of 15 residues. This CDR3 reads CASSANRVNPQPQHF. Here the CDR3 DNA reads TGTGCCAGCAGTGCGAACAGGGTGAATCCGCAGCCCCAGCATTTT.

The chain uses TRBV4-3 and TRBJ2-7; 9 positions agree with TRBD2. The CDR3 has 16 residues. Germline trimming cut 1 base from V and 4 bases from J; bases unmatched to any gene: 8. The V gene's germline CDR1 is LGHNA and CDR2 YSLEER. The CDR3 nucleotides are TGCGCCAGCAGCCAAGTAGTTAGCGGGAGAGGGTACGAGCAGTACTTC. Protein sequence: CASSQVVSGRGYEQYF.

The rearrangement joins TRBV4-3 to TRBJ2-1; 11 bases fit TRBD2. From germline, CDR1 is LGHNA and CDR2 YSLEER. The CDR3 has 18 amino acids. J lost 7 bases, V lost 1 base, and 12 bases had no gene match. CDR3 sequence: CASSQAELLAGESNEQFF. The DNA of the CDR3 is TGCGCCAGCAGCCAAGCAGAATTACTAGCGGGAGAGTCGAATGAGCAGTTCTTC.

CDR3 coding DNA: TGTGCCAGCTCGCAAACACAGGCCTTCGGGGGGGAGCAGTACTTC. Amino acid sequence: CASSQTQAFGGEQYF. The chain joins TRBV18 to TRBJ2-7, with 7 nucleotides matching TRBD2. This CDR3 is 15 amino acids long. Germline trimming cut 6 bases from V and 7 bases from J; bases unmatched to any gene: 15. Germline CDR1 KGHSH, CDR2 LQKENI.

V is TRBV14 and J is TRBJ2-7; D gene ambiguous. This CDR3 has 12 amino acids. Germline V lookup: CDR1 SGHDN, CDR2 FVKESK. V lost 4 bases to trimming and J lost 0 bases, with 4 bases between them. CDR3 residues: CASSRYSYEQYF. Here the CDR3 DNA reads TGTGCCAGCAGCCGTTACTCCTACGAGCAGTACTTC.

The J gene is TRBJ2-5, the V gene TRBV2; D possibly corresponds to TRBD1 (6 bases). This CDR3 contains 14 residues. Germline loops: CDR1 SNHLY, CDR2 FYNNEI. Between the trimmed V and J ends, which lost 7 bases and 0 bases, there was a span of 12 bases. In DNA form, the CDR3 reads TGTGCCAGCAAAGTTAGGGGGAACCAAGAGACCCAGTACTTC. Its protein product is CASKVRGNQETQYF.

This clone was counted between two and nine times. V gene TRBV18 combines with J gene TRBJ1-1; D perhaps matches TRBD1 (6 bases). The CDR3 sequence is 15 residues long. Trimming left V 3 bases short and J 3 bases short, with 14 bases between. Germline values: CDR1 KGHSH, CDR2 LQKENI. DNA of the CDR3: TGTGCCAGCTCACCCCTACAGGGTCGGGACACTGAAGCTTTCTTT. This translates into CASSPLQGRDTEAFF.

The gene calls are TRBV11-3 and TRBJ2-7; D is ambiguous. Germline CDR1 SGHNT, CDR2 YENEEA. The CDR3 has 12 residues. The V end lost 1 base, the J end lost 6 bases, and 7 bases lay between the germline ends. CDR3: CASSLGWGEQYF. CDR3 bases: TGTGCCAGCAGCTTAGGGTGGGGCGAGCAGTACTTC. Based on the CDR3 plus reference TRBV11-3 and TRBJ2-7, the full variable domain is EAGVVQSPRYKIIEKKQPVAFWCNPISGHNTLYWYLQNLGQGPELLIRYENEEAVDDSQLPKDRFSAERLKGVDSTLKIQPAELGDSAVYLCASSLGWGEQYFGPGTRLTVT.

The chain links TRBV7-9 to TRBJ1-3; 10 positions match TRBD1. The CDR3 covers 15 residues. J was trimmed by 9 bases and V by 5 bases; bases with no gene match: 10. The germline V gene has CDR1 SEHNR and CDR2 FQNEAQ (reference sequence). The CDR3 DNA follows: TGTGCCAGCAGCGTATCCGGACAGGGGGAAGTCACCATATATTTT. Its protein is CASSVSGQGEVTIYF.

The chain has TRBV4-3 and TRBJ2-7; perhaps TRBD2 as D (6 bases). Trimming pared 1 base from V and 5 bases from J, leaving 15 bases between. Germline V lookup: CDR1 LGHNA, CDR2 YSLEER. The CDR3 spans 15 residues. In DNA form, the CDR3 reads TGCGCCAGCAGCCAAGGACGGACTACCGGTAACGAGCAGTACTTC. Its translation: CASSQGRTTGNEQYF.

This chain joins TRBV5-1 and TRBJ1-1; TRBD1 agrees at 9 bases. CDR3 length: 14 amino acids. The germline gives CDR1 SGHRS, CDR2 YFSETQ. V trimming: 3 bases; J trimming: 11 bases; junction bases outside the gene matches: 11. This chain's CDR3 is CASSWNPGTGSAFF. The CDR3 DNA sequence: TGCGCCAGCAGCTGGAACCCCGGGACAGGGAGCGCTTTCTTT.

The chain uses TRBV19 and TRBJ1-2; D remains ambiguous. There are 14 residues in the CDR3. V was pared by 5 bases and J by 3 bases, with 13 bases between. Germline V lookup: CDR1 LNHDA, CDR2 SQIVND (reference sequence). CDR3 coding DNA: TGTGCCAGTAGTGACGGGGTTAGGCACTATGGCTACACCTTC. As protein: CASSDGVRHYGYTF. Full variable domain (missing parts from reference TRBV19 and TRBJ1-2): DGGITQSPKYLFRKEGQNVTLSCEQNLNHDAMYWYRQDPGQGLRLIYYSQIVNDFQKGDIAEGYSVSREKKESFPLTVTSAQKNPTAFYLCASSDGVRHYGYTFGSGTRLTVV.

This sequence joins TRBV5-1 and TRBJ1-3; maybe TRBD1 (5 bases). CDR1 and CDR2 from the germline V gene are SGHRS and YFSETQ. V lost 2 bases and J lost 0, with 9 bases in between. This CDR3 has 15 amino acids. CDR3 nucleotides: TGCGCCAGCAGCTTTGGACAAAACTCTGGAAACACCATATATTTT. Protein product: CASSFGQNSGNTIYF.

The CDR3 loop is CASSPPGFTDTQYF. CDR3 bases: TGTGCCAGCAGCCCGCCGGGATTTACAGATACGCAGTATTTT. V gene TRBV5-4 combines with J gene TRBJ2-3, with a weak D call TRBD2 (5 bases). Trimming removed 4 bases at V and 3 bases at J, with 12 bases between. This CDR3 comprises 14 residues. Germline V gene lookup returns CDR1 SGHNT and CDR2 YYREEE (reference sequence). Complete variable domain (other parts from reference TRBV5-4 and TRBJ2-3): ETGVTQSPTHLIKTRGQQVTLRCSSQSGHNTVSWYQQALGQGPQFIFQYYREEENGRGNFPPRFSGLQFPNYSSELNVNALELDDSALYLCASSPPGFTDTQYFGPGTRLTVL.

The chain combines TRBV9 with TRBJ1-2; 7 nucleotides agree with TRBD1. CDR3 length: 16 residues. The V and J ends lost 3 bases and 4 bases, in that order; junction bases with no gene match: 12. CDR1 SGDLS and CDR2 YYNGEE come from the germline V gene. The CDR3 loop reads CASSGLTGNRVYGYTF. The CDR3 coding sequence is TGTGCCAGCAGCGGACTGACAGGGAATAGGGTCTATGGCTACACCTTC.

V usage is TRBV28 and J usage is TRBJ1-4; 7 bases align to TRBD1. The J segment lost 3 bases and the V segment lost 7 bases, leaving 8 bases of the junction unmatched. Germline V gene lookup returns CDR1 MDHEN and CDR2 SYDVKM. The CDR3 totals 15 residues. CDR3 nucleotides: TGTGCCAGCACCCTTAGAGGGGGCCCTAATGAAAAACTGTTTTTT. Amino acids: CASTLRGGPNEKLFF.

The V and J genes are TRBV4-3 and TRBJ2-3; 8 bases agree with TRBD1. The germline V gene encodes CDR1 LGHNA and CDR2 YSLEER. The CDR3 contains 16 residues. J gave up 2 bases and V 4 bases, and 8 bases lay outside the gene matches. This chain's CDR3 is CASSPRTGLTTDTQYF. DNA of the CDR3: TGCGCCAGCAGCCCCCGGACAGGGTTGACCACAGATACGCAGTATTTT.

This clone was found once. The chain couples TRBV7-2 to TRBJ1-3; 8 positions agree with TRBD1. Germline V CDR1 and CDR2: SGHTA, FQGNSA. This CDR3 has 18 amino acids. The junction had 9 bases not matched to a gene; V was cut back by 2 bases and J by 0 bases. The CDR3 bases are TGTGCCAGCAGCTTAACCGGGGACAGGCCACGCTCTGGAAACACCATATATTTT. Its protein is CASSLTGDRPRSGNTIYF.

The V and J genes are TRBV6-5 and TRBJ2-1; 9 bases line up with TRBD2. The trim removed 0 bases at V and 5 bases at J, leaving 2 bases unmatched. Germline V CDR1 and CDR2: MNHEY, SVGAGI. The CDR3 is 15 amino acids. CDR3 protein: CASSYSAGGHNEQFF. The CDR3 DNA reads as TGTGCCAGCAGTTACTCCGCGGGGGGGCACAATGAGCAGTTCTTC.

This clone came up a few times. J is TRBJ1-2 and V is TRBV7-2; D possibly corresponds to TRBD1 (5 bases). Trimming took off 4 bases at V and 8 bases at J, with 17 bases between the two ends. CDR3 length: 14 amino acids. Germline values: CDR1 SGHTA, CDR2 FQGNSA. CDR3 sequence reads: CASSSGIGIRGYTF. The CDR3 nucleotides read TGTGCCAGCAGCTCAGGGATCGGTATTAGGGGCTACACCTTC.

CDR3 nucleotides: TGTGCCAGCAGCACGACTAGCGGGGGGGGCACAGATACGCAGTATTTT. Its protein product is CASSTTSGGGTDTQYF. The V gene is TRBV7-3, the J gene TRBJ2-3; 14 positions match TRBD2. Germline CDR1 SGHTA, CDR2 FQGTGA. This CDR3 has 16 residues. Trimming cost V 5 bases and J 1 base; bases outside gene matches: 2.

This sequence joins TRBV5-5 and TRBJ1-2; 7 bases match TRBD1. V lost 2 bases to trimming and J lost 8 bases; unmatched junction nucleotides: 6. The CDR3 covers 13 residues. In germline, CDR1 is SGHKS, CDR2 YYEKEE (reference sequence). The CDR3 here is CASSFGQASGYTF. Written as DNA, the CDR3 is TGTGCCAGCAGCTTCGGACAGGCCTCGGGCTACACCTTC.

The chain joins TRBV11-2 to TRBJ1-1; D call uncertain. The V and J ends lost 2 bases and 0 bases respectively, with 7 bases between them. There are 14 residues in the CDR3. Looked up from germline, CDR1 is SGHAT and CDR2 is FQNNGV. The CDR3 spells CASSLRPMNTEAFF. The CDR3 nucleotides read TGTGCCAGCAGCTTACGGCCTATGAACACTGAAGCTTTCTTT.

Comments on this clone: In the same sample, other DNA sequences code for this CDR3. The J gene is TRBJ1-1, the V gene TRBV7-9, with TRBD1 matching 9 bases. The CDR3 is 15 residues long. Germline V CDR1 and CDR2: SEHNR, FQNEAQ (reference sequence). The V segment lost 4 bases and the J segment 2 bases; nucleotides outside the gene matches: 5. CDR3 amino acids: CASSSYRGPNTEAFF. As DNA, the CDR3 is TGTGCCAGCAGCTCATACAGGGGGCCCAACACTGAAGCTTTCTTT.

This clone has only a few counts. This chain joins TRBV9 and TRBJ1-6; TRBD1 agrees at 8 bases. With V trimmed by 0 bases and J by 9 bases, 2 bases remained unmatched. Germline V CDR1 and CDR2: SGDLS, YYNGEE. The CDR3 sequence is 14 residues long. The CDR3 nucleotides read TGTGCCAGCAGCGTAGCACAGGGGGGTTCACCCCTCCACTTT. Protein: CASSVAQGGSPLHF.

The chain carries TRBV6-1 and TRBJ1-1; D is undetermined. The CDR3 length is 13 residues. The V end was cut by 7 bases, the J end by 7 bases, with 16 bases between. The germline V gene has CDR1 MNHNS and CDR2 SASEGT. The CDR3 region has the DNA TGTGCCAGCACCGTGATTGGGTTCAGTGAAGCTTTCTTT. Amino acids: CASTVIGFSEAFF.